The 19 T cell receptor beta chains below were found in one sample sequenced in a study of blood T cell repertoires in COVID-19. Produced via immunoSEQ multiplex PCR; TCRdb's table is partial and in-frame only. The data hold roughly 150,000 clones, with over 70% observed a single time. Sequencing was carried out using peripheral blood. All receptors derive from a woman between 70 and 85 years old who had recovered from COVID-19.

The CDR3 sequence is CASGGEPGGNTIYF. The CDR3 region has the DNA TGTGCCTCCGGGGGGGAACCCGGTGGAAACACCATATATTTT. V usage is TRBV28 and J usage is TRBJ1-3; D possibly corresponds to TRBD1 (5 bases). In germline, CDR1 is MDHEN, CDR2 SYDVKM. Trimming took off 11 bases at V and 3 bases at J, with 17 bases between the two ends. The CDR3 length is 14 residues. Based on the CDR3 plus reference TRBV28 and TRBJ1-3, the full variable domain is DVKVTQSSRYLVKRTGEKVFLECVQDMDHENMFWYRQDPGLGLRLIYFSYDVKMKEKGDIPEGYSVSREKKERFSLILESASTNQTSMYLCASGGEPGGNTIYFGEGSWLTVV.

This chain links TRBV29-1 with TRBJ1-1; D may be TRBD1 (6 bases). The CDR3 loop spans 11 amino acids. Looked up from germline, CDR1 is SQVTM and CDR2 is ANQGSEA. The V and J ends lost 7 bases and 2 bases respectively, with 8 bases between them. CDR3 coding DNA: TGCAGCGGGACAGCCAACACTGAAGCTTTCTTT. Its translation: CSGTANTEAFF.

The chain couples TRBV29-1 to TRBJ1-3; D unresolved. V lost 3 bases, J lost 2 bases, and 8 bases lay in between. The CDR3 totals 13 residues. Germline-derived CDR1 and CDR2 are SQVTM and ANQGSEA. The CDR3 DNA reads TGCAGCGTTGAGGAGAGGACTGGAAACACCATATATTTT. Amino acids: CSVEERTGNTIYF.

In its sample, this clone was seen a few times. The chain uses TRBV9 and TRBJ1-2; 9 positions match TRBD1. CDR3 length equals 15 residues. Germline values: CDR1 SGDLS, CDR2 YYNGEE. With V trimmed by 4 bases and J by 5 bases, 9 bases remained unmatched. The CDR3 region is CASSSGGTGRYGYTF. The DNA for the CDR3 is TGTGCCAGCAGCTCAGGGGGGACAGGGAGATATGGCTACACCTTC.

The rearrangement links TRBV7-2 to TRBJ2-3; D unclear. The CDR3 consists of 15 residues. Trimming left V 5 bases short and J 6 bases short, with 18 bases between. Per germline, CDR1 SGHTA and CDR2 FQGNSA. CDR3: CASSPTGRVGDTQYF. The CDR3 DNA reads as TGTGCCAGCAGCCCCACGGGTCGGGTTGGGGATACGCAGTATTTT.

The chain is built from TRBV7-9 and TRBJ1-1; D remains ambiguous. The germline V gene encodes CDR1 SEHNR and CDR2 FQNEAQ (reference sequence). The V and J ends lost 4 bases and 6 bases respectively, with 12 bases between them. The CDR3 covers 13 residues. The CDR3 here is CASSSYVGAEAFF. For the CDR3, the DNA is TGTGCCAGCAGCTCGTATGTGGGAGCTGAAGCTTTCTTT.

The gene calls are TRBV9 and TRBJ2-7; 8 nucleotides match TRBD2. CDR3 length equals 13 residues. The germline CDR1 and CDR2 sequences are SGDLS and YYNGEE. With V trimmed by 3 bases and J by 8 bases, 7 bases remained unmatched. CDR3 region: CASSAQLADKQYF. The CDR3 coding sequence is TGTGCCAGCAGCGCCCAACTAGCGGACAAGCAGTACTTC.

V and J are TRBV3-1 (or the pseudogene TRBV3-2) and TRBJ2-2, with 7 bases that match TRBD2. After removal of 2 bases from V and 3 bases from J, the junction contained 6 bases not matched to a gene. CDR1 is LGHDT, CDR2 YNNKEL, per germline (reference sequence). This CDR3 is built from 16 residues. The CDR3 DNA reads TGTGCCAGCAGCCAACACCCGGGACTATACACCGGGGAGCTGTTTTTT. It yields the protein CASSQHPGLYTGELFF.

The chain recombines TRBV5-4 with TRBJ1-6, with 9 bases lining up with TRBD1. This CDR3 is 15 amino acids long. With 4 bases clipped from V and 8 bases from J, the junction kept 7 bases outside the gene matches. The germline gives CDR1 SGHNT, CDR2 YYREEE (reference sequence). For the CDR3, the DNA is TGTGCCAGCAGCCAAACAGGGGGCCTGGATTCACCCCTCCACTTT. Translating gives CASSQTGGLDSPLHF.

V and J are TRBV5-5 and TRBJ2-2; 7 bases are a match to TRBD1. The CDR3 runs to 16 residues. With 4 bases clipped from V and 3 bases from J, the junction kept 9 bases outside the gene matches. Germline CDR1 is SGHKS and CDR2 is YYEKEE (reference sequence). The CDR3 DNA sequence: TGTGCCAGCAGCAGCACTGACAGGGCCTACACCGGGGAGCTGTTTTTT. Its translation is CASSSTDRAYTGELFF.

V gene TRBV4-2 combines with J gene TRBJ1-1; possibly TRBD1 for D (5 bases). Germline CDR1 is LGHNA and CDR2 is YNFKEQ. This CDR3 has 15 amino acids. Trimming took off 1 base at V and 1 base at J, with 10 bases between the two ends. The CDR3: CASSQALRENTEAFF. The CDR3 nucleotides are TGTGCCAGCAGCCAAGCCCTCAGGGAGAACACTGAAGCTTTCTTT.

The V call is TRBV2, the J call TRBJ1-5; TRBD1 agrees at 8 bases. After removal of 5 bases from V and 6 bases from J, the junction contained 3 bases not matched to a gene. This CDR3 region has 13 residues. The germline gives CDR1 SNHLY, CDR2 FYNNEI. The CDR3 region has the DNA TGTGCCAGCAGTCGACAGGGGATTCAGCCCCAGCATTTT. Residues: CASSRQGIQPQHF.

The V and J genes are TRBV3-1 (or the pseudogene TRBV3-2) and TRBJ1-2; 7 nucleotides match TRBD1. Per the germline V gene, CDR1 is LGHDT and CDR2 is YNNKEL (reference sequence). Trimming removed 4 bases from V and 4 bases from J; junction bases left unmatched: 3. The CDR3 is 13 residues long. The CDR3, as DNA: TGTGCCAGCAGCCCACAGGGGCTCTATGGCTACACCTTC. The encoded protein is CASSPQGLYGYTF.

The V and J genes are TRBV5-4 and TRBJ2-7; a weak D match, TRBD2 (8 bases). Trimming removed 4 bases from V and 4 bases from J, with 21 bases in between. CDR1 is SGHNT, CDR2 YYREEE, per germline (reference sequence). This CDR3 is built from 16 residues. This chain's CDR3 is CASSPPGTAGDYEQYF. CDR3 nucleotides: TGTGCCAGCAGCCCCCCCGGGACAGCGGGGGATTACGAGCAGTACTTC.

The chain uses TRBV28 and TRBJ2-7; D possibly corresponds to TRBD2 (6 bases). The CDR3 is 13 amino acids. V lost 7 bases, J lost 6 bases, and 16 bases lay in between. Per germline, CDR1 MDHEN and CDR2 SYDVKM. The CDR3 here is CASISSEKLEQYF. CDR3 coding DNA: TGTGCCAGCATCTCTAGCGAGAAGCTCGAGCAGTACTTC.

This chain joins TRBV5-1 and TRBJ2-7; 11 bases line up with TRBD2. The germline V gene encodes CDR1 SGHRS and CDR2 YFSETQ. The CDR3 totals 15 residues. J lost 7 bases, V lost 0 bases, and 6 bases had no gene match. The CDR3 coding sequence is TGCGCCAGCAGCTTGGGACTAGCGGGACGGCGGGAGCAGTACTTC. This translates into CASSLGLAGRREQYF.

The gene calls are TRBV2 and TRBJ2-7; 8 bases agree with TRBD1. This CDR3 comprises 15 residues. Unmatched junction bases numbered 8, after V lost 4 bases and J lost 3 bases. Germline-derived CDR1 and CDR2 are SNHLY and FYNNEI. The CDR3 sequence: CASSARDRSLYEQYF. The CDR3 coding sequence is TGTGCCAGCAGTGCAAGGGACAGGTCTCTCTACGAGCAGTACTTC.

The CDR3 DNA reads as TGTGCCAGCAGCCCGAGGACAGGGAGCTATGGCTACACCTTC. It translates to CASSPRTGSYGYTF. The chain uses TRBV7-9 and TRBJ1-2; 8 bases are shared with TRBD1. This CDR3 is 14 amino acids long. Per the germline V gene, CDR1 is SEHNR and CDR2 is FQNEAQ (reference sequence). V dropped 5 bases and J dropped 4; count of bases not matched to a gene: 6.

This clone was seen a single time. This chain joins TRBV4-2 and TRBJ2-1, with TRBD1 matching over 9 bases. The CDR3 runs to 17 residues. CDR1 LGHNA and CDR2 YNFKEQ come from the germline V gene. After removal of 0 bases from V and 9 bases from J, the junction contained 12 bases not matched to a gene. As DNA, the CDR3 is TGTGCCAGCAGCCAAGAGGCAGGGCGGGGACAGGGCGGTGAGCAGTTCTTC. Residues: CASSQEAGRGQGGEQFF.